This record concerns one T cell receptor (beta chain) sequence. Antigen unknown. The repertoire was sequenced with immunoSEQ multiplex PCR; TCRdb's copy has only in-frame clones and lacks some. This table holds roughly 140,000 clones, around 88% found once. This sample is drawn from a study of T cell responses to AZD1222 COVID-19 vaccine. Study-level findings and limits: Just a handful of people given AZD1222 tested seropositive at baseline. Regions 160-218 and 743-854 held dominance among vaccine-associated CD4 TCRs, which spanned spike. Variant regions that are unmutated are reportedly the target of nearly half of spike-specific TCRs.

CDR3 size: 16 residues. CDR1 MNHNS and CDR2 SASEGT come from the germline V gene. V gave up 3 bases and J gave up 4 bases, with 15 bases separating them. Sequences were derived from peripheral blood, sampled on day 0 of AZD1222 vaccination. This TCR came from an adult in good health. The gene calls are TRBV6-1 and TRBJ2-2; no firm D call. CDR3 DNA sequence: TGTGCCAGCAGTGACCCCTCGGGTAGCTCCACCGGGGAGCTGTTTTTT. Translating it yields CASSDPSGSSTGELFF.